The 16 T cell receptor beta chains below come from one sample, sequenced in a study of blood T cells in healthy people across ages. A second about 6 to 11 cycle PCR used barcoded and J-beta primers. TCRdb independently ran MiXCR on the 5' RACE reads; one entry per CDR3 protein. The table lists over 600,000 distinct CDR3 sequences, roughly three fifths of them singletons. Input material: blood. The receptors derive from a man aged 40-49 years in good health.

There are a few counts of this clonotype. This chain uses TRBV6-5 with TRBJ2-3, with D tentatively TRBD1 or TRBD2 (7 bases each). Per the germline V gene, CDR1 is MNHEY and CDR2 is SVGAGI. The CDR3 has 16 amino acids. V dropped 4 bases and J dropped 2 bases, with 16 bases sitting between them. CDR3 coding DNA: TGTGCCAGCAGTTTCCTCAGGGGGGGATACACAGATACGCAGTATTTT. Translating it yields CASSFLRGGYTDTQYF.

This clonotype was observed a single time. V and J are TRBV5-1 and TRBJ2-3, with TRBD1 identical over 9 bases. With V trimmed by 2 bases and J by 4 bases, 2 bases remained unmatched. This CDR3 region has 14 residues. The germline CDR1 and CDR2 sequences are SGHRS and YFSETQ. In nucleotides, the CDR3 is TGCGCCAGCAGCTTCACAGGGGGCTCAGATACGCAGTATTTT. It encodes CASSFTGGSDTQYF.

As for this clonotype: Mismatch with germline at one junction end may stem from a read error. The chain links TRBV7-9 to TRBJ1-2, with a possible D match to TRBD1 (6 bases). This CDR3 is 13 amino acids long. CDR1 SEHNR and CDR2 FQNEAQ come from the germline V gene (reference sequence). CDR3 coding DNA: TGTACCAGCAGCGGCGGGGGCTACTATGGCTACACCTTC. The encoded protein is CTSSGGGYYGYTF.

This clonotype showed up just a few times. For the CDR3, the DNA is TGTGCCAGCAGTCCCGGGACAGTAAATGAAAAACTGTTTTTT. It is translated as CASSPGTVNEKLFF. The chain has TRBV27 and TRBJ1-4; 7 nucleotides match TRBD1. In germline, CDR1 is MNHEY, CDR2 SMNVEV (reference sequence). The CDR3 length is 14 residues. V lost 5 bases, J lost 5 bases, and 5 bases stayed unmatched.

The chain uses TRBV12-3 or TRBV12-4 and TRBJ1-2; the match to TRBD1 covers 7 bases. The CDR3 sequence is 12 residues long. Trimming at V came to 10 bases and at J to 8 bases, leaving 10 bases not matched to a gene. CDR3 in DNA: TGTGCCACAACTACAGGGGAAAGAGGCTACACCTTC. This translates into CATTTGERGYTF.

The chain has TRBV19 and TRBJ1-5, with 10 bases identical to TRBD1. There are 15 residues in the CDR3. Trimming took 4 bases from V and 5 from J; bases not matched to a gene: 5. The germline gives CDR1 LNHDA, CDR2 SQIVND (reference sequence). The CDR3 region is CASSTGQGGYQPQHF. The CDR3 DNA is TGTGCCAGTAGTACAGGACAGGGGGGTTATCAGCCCCAGCATTTT.

This clonotype was seen only a few times. The rearrangement links TRBV2 to TRBJ1-1; D is uncertain. Deletions cut 6 bases from V and 4 bases from J, with 12 bases between. This CDR3 region has 13 residues. Germline loops: CDR1 SNHLY, CDR2 FYNNEI. In DNA form, the CDR3 reads TGTGCCAGCAGCGGACCTCTAGGCACTGAAGCTTTCTTT. Protein sequence: CASSGPLGTEAFF.

The chain is built from TRBV6-5 and TRBJ2-7; the D is unclear. This CDR3 contains 15 residues. V lost 11 bases to trimming and J lost 1 base, with 21 bases between them. Germline V CDR1 and CDR2: MNHEY, SVGAGI. CDR3 coding DNA: TGTGCCTCTTCTCCCCTTTTTTACGGATCCTACGAGCAGTACTTC. Amino acids: CASSPLFYGSYEQYF.

The CDR3: CASSFATRNEQFF. CDR3 sequence (DNA): TGTGCCAGCAGTTTCGCAACTAGGAATGAGCAGTTCTTC. The V call is TRBV12-3 or TRBV12-4, the J call TRBJ2-1, with D tentatively TRBD2 (5 bases). The V and J ends lost 3 bases and 7 bases respectively, with 10 bases between them. The CDR3 extends over 13 amino acids.

This chain connects TRBV5-5 to TRBJ2-5; 7 bases match TRBD2. This CDR3 contains 15 residues. Trimming removed 3 bases from V and 0 bases from J; junction bases left unmatched: 5. Germline V gives CDR1 SGHKS, CDR2 YYEKEE (reference sequence). Here the CDR3 reads CASSSSSGYQETQYF. CDR3 nucleotide sequence: TGTGCCAGCAGCTCATCTAGCGGATACCAAGAGACCCAGTACTTC.

This chain links TRBV29-1 with TRBJ2-5, with D perhaps TRBD1 (6 bases). Trimming cost V 4 bases and J 4 bases, with 7 bases left between them. CDR3 size: 11 residues. CDR1 and CDR2 from the germline V gene are SQVTM and ANQGSEA. The chain's CDR3 is CSVVRGETQYF. The CDR3 nucleotides read TGCAGCGTTGTCAGGGGAGAGACCCAGTACTTC. Full variable domain (rest looked up from reference TRBV29-1 and TRBJ2-5): SAVISQKPSRDICQRGTSLTIQCQVDSQVTMMFWYRQQPGQSLTLIATANQGSEATYESGFVIDKFPISRPNLTFSTLTVSNMSPEDSSIYLCSVVRGETQYFGPGTRLLVL.

The CDR3 DNA is TGCAGTGCTAAAGATCGGGGAGGTAGTCCTCATACGCAGTATTTT. It is translated as CSAKDRGGSPHTQYF. The V gene is TRBV20-1, the J gene TRBJ2-3, with a tentative D call TRBD2 (6 bases). V was pared by 4 bases and J by 7 bases, with 21 bases between. This CDR3 spans 15 amino acids. Germline V gene lookup returns CDR1 DFQATT and CDR2 SNEGSKA (reference sequence).

J is TRBJ2-5 and V is TRBV28, with D uncertain. V lost 6 bases to trimming and J lost 6 bases, with 8 bases between them. From germline, CDR1 is MDHEN and CDR2 SYDVKM. This CDR3 has 11 amino acids. The CDR3 loop reads CASRAYKTQYF. The DNA for the CDR3 is TGTGCCAGCAGGGCCTATAAGACCCAGTACTTC.

This chain joins TRBV5-5 and TRBJ2-1; the match to TRBD2 covers 11 bases. V was clipped by 4 bases and J by 5 bases; unmatched bases: 8. The CDR3 is 16 residues long. The V gene's germline CDR1 is SGHKS and CDR2 YYEKEE (reference sequence). This chain's CDR3 is CASSLLAGVNNNEQFF. CDR3 in DNA: TGTGCCAGCAGCCTACTAGCGGGGGTAAACAACAATGAGCAGTTCTTC. Using reference TRBV5-5 and TRBJ2-1 for the parts outside the CDR3, the full variable domain is DAGVTQSPTHLIKTRGQQVTLRCSPISGHKSVSWYQQVLGQGPQFIFQYYEKEERGRGNFPDRFSARQFPNYSSELNVNALLLGDSALYLCASSLLAGVNNNEQFFGPGTRLTVL.

Comments on this clonotype: The junction and the germline gene differ at one end; a read error may be behind it. The chain joins TRBV7-6 to TRBJ2-1; TRBD2 matches 15 bases. The CDR3 spans 20 residues. CDR1 and CDR2 from the germline V gene are SGHVS and FNYEAQ. CDR3 region: CASSPRPGLAGGQLYNEQIF. CDR3 nucleotide sequence: TGTGCCAGCAGCCCACGTCCGGGACTAGCGGGGGGCCAACTCTACAATGAGCAGATCTTC.

There are a few counts of this clonotype. The chain joins TRBV7-3 to TRBJ2-3; 7 bases agree with TRBD2. With V trimmed by 5 bases and J by 3 bases, 11 bases remained unmatched. The CDR3 extends over 16 amino acids. Germline CDR1 SGHTA, CDR2 FQGTGA. The CDR3 bases are TGTGCCAGCAGCCCTGGATGGGGTAGCGGGACAGATACGCAGTATTTT. It is translated as CASSPGWGSGTDTQYF.